The present T cell receptor beta chain was sequenced within a study of blood T cell repertoires in COVID-19 (dated by TCRdb to between 2020 and 2021). For the wider study: The collaborator samples originated in the United States, Italy and Spain and spanned the acute and convalescent phases of COVID-19. The material from the prospective study consisted of cDNA or gDNA derived from T cells, B-cell-depleted T cells, or PBMCs. Subjects who had been exposed to COVID-19, were actively infected with it, or had recovered from it provided the deeply sampled blood TCRbeta repertoires that made up the dataset. The repertoires were made available in a free public database intended to serve as a resource for research on the immune response to SARS-CoV-2. The samples were drawn from two sources: the first 160 participants of the ongoing ImmuneRACE study, and 1,000 to 1,500 subjects contributed by 6 global collaborators. A de-identified subject ID, COVID-19 status, age in years and sex were almost always included in the sample metadata. HLA class I and class II types, where available, came from metadata supplied by the sample provider rather than from assay-based typing.

Collaborating institutions collected whole blood in K2EDTA tubes following their own protocols. For TCRbeta analysis, collaborators shipped samples in one of three forms: frozen whole blood, isolated PBMCs, or DNA extracted from either of those sample types. TCRbeta CDR3 regions were amplified from genomic DNA using the immunoSEQ Assay, a bias-controlled multiplex PCR. The original pipeline was this. The number of nucleated cells in each sample was estimated by amplification of reference gene primers within the assay. Sequence reads were collapsed and filtered to measure the absolute abundance of every unique TCRbeta CDR3 rearrangement. For each sample, productive Simpson clonality was calculated as the square root of Simpson's diversity index over productive rearrangements. The immuneACCESS repertoire file appears here via TCRdb, limited to in-frame rearrangements. These files lack a portion of the clones; in checked studies, under half of the deficit traces to unresolved V genes, and the cause of the others is not known. From that table come the V and J calls and clone size; the DNA was used to work out D and trimming. The sample has about 43,000 clones on record, 86% of them singletons. Together, the top ten hold approximately 8% of the sample.

Findings and caveats that apply to the study as a whole: Clinical and demographic metadata were provided uncurated, with the amount varying by source and participant.

Comment on this clone: The target of this receptor is not known. No much larger clone is present one base from it, and per-base qualities are unavailable.

The germline V gene supplies CDR1 SGHNT and CDR2 YENEEA. Trimming accounts for 5 bases at V and 4 bases at J, while the number of junction bases matched to no gene is 9. The CDR3 covers 15 residues, taking in both the cysteine and the phenylalanine. Only CDR3 DNA remains: 45 bases, in frame from the first base. Sequenced material: peripheral blood. The receptor's source is a man aged 60 to 75 with active COVID-19. The V gene is TRBV11-3 and the J gene is TRBJ2-5; TRBD2 agrees with 8 junctional bases. The DNA sequence is TGTGCCAGCAGCGAGGGGGAGCGGGAGCTAGAGACCCAGTACTTC. This codes for CASSEGERELETQYF.